The 30 T cell receptor beta chains listed next were all sequenced from one sample in a study of blood T cell repertoires in COVID-19. TCRdb's table, derived via immunoSEQ multiplex PCR, lists solely in-frame clones and lacks some. The table records roughly 300,000 clones, 80% to 95% of them present only once. The sample taken for sequencing was peripheral blood. These receptors were collected from a woman in her twenties or thirties with COVID-19, enrolled during active disease.

This sequence joins TRBV3-1 (or the pseudogene TRBV3-2) and TRBJ1-4, with D unresolved. This CDR3 spans 15 amino acids. Germline lookup yields CDR1 LGHDT and CDR2 YNNKEL (reference sequence). Between the trimmed V and J ends, which lost 5 bases and 0 bases, there was a span of 10 bases. The CDR3 DNA is TGTGCCAGCAGCTCTACGGGAGCAACTAATGAAAAACTGTTTTTT. Translated, it gives CASSSTGATNEKLFF.

The chain combines TRBV7-9 with TRBJ1-4, with a possible D match to TRBD1 (6 bases). This CDR3 is built from 18 residues. Germline lookup yields CDR1 SEHNR and CDR2 FQNEAQ (reference sequence). The ends were cut back, 1 base at V and 4 bases at J, with 19 bases in the middle. CDR3 residues: CASSLVMGGPGGNEKLFF. For the CDR3, the DNA is TGTGCCAGCAGCTTAGTTATGGGGGGGCCCGGCGGTAATGAAAAACTGTTTTTT.

The V call is TRBV19, the J call TRBJ1-1, with D unclear. CDR1 LNHDA and CDR2 SQIVND come from the germline V gene (reference sequence). V lost 8 bases to trimming and J lost 1 base, with 11 bases between them. This CDR3 has 13 amino acids. CDR3 sequence: CASALGENTEAFF. The CDR3 DNA is TGTGCCAGTGCTCTCGGGGAGAACACTGAAGCTTTCTTT.

V is TRBV29-1 and J is TRBJ2-3; 8 bases are shared with TRBD2. The CDR3 extends over 16 amino acids. The germline V gene has CDR1 SQVTM and CDR2 ANQGSEA. V lost 6 bases to trimming and J lost 2 bases; unmatched junction nucleotides: 13. This CDR3 is CSVVRVGSGATDTQYF. The CDR3 DNA reads as TGCAGCGTAGTCCGGGTCGGTAGCGGGGCCACAGATACGCAGTATTTT.

V usage is TRBV29-1 and J usage is TRBJ1-4; D call uncertain. The CDR3 length is 14 residues. Germline CDR1 SQVTM, CDR2 ANQGSEA. Trimming took 4 bases from V and 3 from J, leaving 12 bases between them. CDR3 DNA: TGCAGCGTTGGTAGAGGCAGACCTAATGAAAAACTGTTTTTT. Residues: CSVGRGRPNEKLFF.

The V call is TRBV24-1, the J call TRBJ2-1, with D possibly TRBD1 on 6 matching bases. Trimming shortened V by 6 bases and J by 5 bases, and 10 bases separated the two germline ends. Germline assignment: CDR1 KGHDR and CDR2 SFDVKD. There are 13 residues in the CDR3. The CDR3 DNA is TGTGCCACCAGTTCCAGGGGAAACAATGAGCAGTTCTTC. This gives the protein CATSSRGNNEQFF.

This clone was found once. This sequence joins TRBV2 and TRBJ1-1; the D gene is possibly TRBD1 (5 bases). Germline lookup yields CDR1 SNHLY and CDR2 FYNNEI. Trimming removed 4 bases from V and 7 bases from J, with 16 bases in between. The length of the CDR3 is 14 residues. CDR3 amino acids: CASSGIRDSHEAFF. DNA of the CDR3: TGTGCCAGCAGTGGTATCCGCGACAGCCATGAAGCTTTCTTT.

V is TRBV27 and J is TRBJ2-7, with 8 bases matching TRBD2. CDR1 and CDR2 from the germline V gene are MNHEY and SMNVEV (reference sequence). The trim removed 3 bases at V and 2 bases at J, leaving 3 bases unmatched. This CDR3 has 14 residues. In nucleotides, the CDR3 is TGTGCCAGCAGTTTCTCGGGAGGGCCCTACGAGCAGTACTTC. Translated: CASSFSGGPYEQYF.

CDR3 bases: TGTGCCAGCAGCCGAGGGACAGCTGGAAACACCATATATTTT. This translates into CASSRGTAGNTIYF. The chain couples TRBV14 to TRBJ1-3; 7 nucleotides line up with TRBD1. Looked up from germline, CDR1 is SGHDN and CDR2 is FVKESK. V trimming: 4 bases; J trimming: 2 bases; junction bases outside the gene matches: 2. This CDR3 is 14 amino acids long.

This clone has a single count. J is TRBJ2-2 and V is TRBV19, with 8 bases fitting TRBD2. The V segment lost 11 bases and the J segment 7 bases; nucleotides outside the gene matches: 9. The CDR3 has 13 amino acids. Germline assignment: CDR1 LNHDA and CDR2 SQIVND (reference sequence). The CDR3 DNA sequence: TGTGCCCGGGGGACTAGAGGCGGCGGGGAGCTGTTTTTT. Translating it yields CARGTRGGGELFF.

The chain has TRBV18 and TRBJ2-7, with a weak D call TRBD2 (7 bases). The CDR3 length is 16 residues. V lost 3 bases, J lost 4 bases, and 19 bases lay in between. The V gene's germline CDR1 is KGHSH and CDR2 LQKENI. CDR3 in amino acids: CASSPGVKGGRYEQYF. For the CDR3, the DNA is TGTGCCAGCTCACCCGGGGTTAAGGGGGGGAGATACGAGCAGTACTTC. The entire variable domain, with the rest obtained from reference TRBV18 and TRBJ2-7, is as follows: NAGVMQNPRHLVRRRGQEARLRCSPMKGHSHVYWYRQLPEEGLKFMVYLQKENIIDESGMPKERFSAEFPKEGPSILRIQQVVRGDSAAYFCASSPGVKGGRYEQYFGPGTRLTVT.

This chain joins TRBV19 and TRBJ1-2, with D possibly matching TRBD1 (5 bases). This CDR3 comprises 13 residues. The ends were cut back, 4 bases at V and 7 bases at J, with 13 bases in the middle. Germline-derived CDR1 and CDR2 are LNHDA and SQIVND (reference sequence). The CDR3 DNA is TGTGCCAGTAGTAACCAGGGCTTGAGTGGCTACACCTTC. This codes for CASSNQGLSGYTF.

CDR3 nucleotides: TGTGCCAGCAGCGTAGATCAGGGGTGGAGAACTGAAGCTTTCTTT. This translates into CASSVDQGWRTEAFF. The chain joins TRBV9 to TRBJ1-1, with D possibly being TRBD1 (6 bases). Germline V CDR1 and CDR2: SGDLS, YYNGEE. This CDR3 has 15 residues. The germline V and J ends were trimmed by 0 bases and 5 bases, with 14 bases remaining between them.

This clone appeared a single time. V and J are TRBV30 and TRBJ1-5, with a weak D call TRBD1 (5 bases). The germline CDR1 and CDR2 sequences are GTSNPN and SVGIG (reference sequence). Trimming cost V 0 bases and J 4 bases, with 10 bases left between them. The CDR3 is 14 amino acids. CDR3 nucleotide sequence: TGTGCCTGGAGTGTTTGGGGGGGAAATCAGCCCCAGCATTTT. As protein: CAWSVWGGNQPQHF.

This chain connects TRBV6-1 to TRBJ1-6, with D hard to call. V was shortened by 0 bases and J by 4 bases, with 7 bases between the two germline ends. Germline V lookup: CDR1 MNHNS, CDR2 SASEGT. This CDR3 has 15 amino acids. The CDR3 nucleotides are TGTGCCAGCAGTGAAGCCCCGGAGTATAATTCACCCCTCCACTTT. This codes for CASSEAPEYNSPLHF.

V is TRBV19 and J is TRBJ1-5; tentatively, D is TRBD1 (5 bases). CDR1 and CDR2 (germline): LNHDA, SQIVND (reference sequence). This CDR3 has 13 residues. The V end was cut by 3 bases, the J end by 9 bases, with 12 bases between. CDR3: CASSISGQGPQHF. The DNA of the CDR3 is TGTGCCAGTAGTATCTCAGGGCAGGGGCCCCAGCATTTT.

This clone was seen a single time. This chain uses TRBV11-2 with TRBJ1-6; perhaps TRBD1 as D (6 bases). Germline V gives CDR1 SGHAT, CDR2 FQNNGV. The V and J ends lost 5 bases and 5 bases respectively, with 13 bases between them. This CDR3 comprises 15 residues. The CDR3 protein is CASSPWDKNNSPLHF. CDR3 sequence (DNA): TGTGCCAGCAGCCCCTGGGACAAGAATAATTCACCCCTCCACTTT.

The chain joins TRBV27 to TRBJ2-6, with D maybe TRBD1 (5 bases). In germline, CDR1 is MNHEY, CDR2 SMNVEV (reference sequence). Trimming took 7 bases from V and 3 from J, leaving 13 bases between them. This CDR3 contains 15 residues. Here the CDR3 reads CASTFWGDGANVLTF. The CDR3 DNA follows: TGTGCCAGCACCTTTTGGGGCGATGGGGCCAACGTCCTGACTTTC. Combining the CDR3 with reference TRBV27 and TRBJ2-6 gives the whole variable domain EAQVTQNPRYLITVTGKKLTVTCSQNMNHEYMSWYRQDPGLGLRQIYYSMNVEVTDKGDVPEGYKVSRKEKRNFPLILESPSPNQTSLYFCASTFWGDGANVLTFGAGSRLTVL.

The chain employs TRBV6-5 and TRBJ1-2; D is unresolved. The length of the CDR3 is 11 residues. Germline CDR1 and CDR2: MNHEY and SVGAGI. Trimming removed 10 bases from V and 1 base from J, with 7 bases in between. In DNA form, the CDR3 reads TGTGCCACCCTCTTTAACTATGGCTACACCTTC. Its translation is CATLFNYGYTF.

The chain uses TRBV7-9 and TRBJ1-1, with 7 positions matching TRBD1. Germline-derived CDR1 and CDR2 are SEHNR and FQNEAQ (reference sequence). V dropped 5 bases and J dropped 0; count of bases not matched to a gene: 6. The CDR3 has 15 residues. The chain's CDR3 is CASSPQGGMNTEAFF. The CDR3 DNA sequence: TGTGCCAGCAGCCCGCAGGGGGGCATGAACACTGAAGCTTTCTTT.

This chain links TRBV18 with TRBJ1-1; 11 positions agree with TRBD1. The CDR3 consists of 15 residues. V gave up 2 bases and J gave up 2 bases; unmatched junction bases: 1. CDR1 is KGHSH and CDR2 is LQKENI in the germline V gene. The CDR3 DNA reads TGTGCCAGCTCACCAAGGACAGGGGGCAACACTGAAGCTTTCTTT. It codes for CASSPRTGGNTEAFF.

The chain employs TRBV3-1 (or the pseudogene TRBV3-2) and TRBJ1-3; a weak D match, TRBD1 (5 bases). The length of the CDR3 is 16 residues. Germline CDR1 and CDR2: LGHDT and YNNKEL (reference sequence). V was trimmed by 0 bases and J by 0 bases, leaving 9 bases between them. CDR3 in amino acids: CASSQDWGSSGNTIYF. The CDR3 region has the DNA TGTGCCAGCAGCCAAGATTGGGGCAGCTCTGGAAACACCATATATTTT.

The chain carries TRBV27 and TRBJ2-5; 8 bases align to TRBD2. V gave up 4 bases and J gave up 6 bases; unmatched junction bases: 10. This CDR3 has 15 residues. Germline V CDR1 and CDR2: MNHEY, SMNVEV (reference sequence). CDR3 coding DNA: TGTGCCAGCAGTTCTCTCCCTGGACTAGCACAGACCCAGTACTTC. Translated, it gives CASSSLPGLAQTQYF.

The chain uses TRBV6-5 and TRBJ2-7; no clear D gene. This CDR3 has 14 residues. The V end was cut by 10 bases, the J end by 2 bases, with 18 bases between. Germline V gene data show CDR1 as MNHEY and CDR2 as SVGAGI. CDR3 residues: CATWPNRIPYEQYF. CDR3 DNA: TGTGCCACCTGGCCCAACCGAATCCCCTACGAGCAGTACTTC.

This clone has just one count. The gene calls are TRBV7-9 and TRBJ1-1; 9 positions agree with TRBD1. Germline-derived CDR1 and CDR2 are SEHNR and FQNEAQ (reference sequence). Trimming removed 6 bases from V and 7 bases from J; junction bases left unmatched: 12. The CDR3 is 15 amino acids. The CDR3 DNA reads as TGTGCCAGCAGTTTTTTCCGGGACAGGGATAATGAAGCTTTCTTT. It translates to CASSFFRDRDNEAFF.

The rearrangement links TRBV5-5 to TRBJ1-5; no definite D call. The CDR3 is 15 residues long. Germline V lookup: CDR1 SGHKS, CDR2 YYEKEE (reference sequence). V lost 3 bases and J lost 5, with 15 bases in between. The CDR3 sequence is CASSYGSTLDQPQHF. As DNA, the CDR3 is TGTGCCAGCAGCTACGGGTCTACACTTGATCAGCCCCAGCATTTT.

V gene TRBV28 combines with J gene TRBJ1-4, with unresolved D. The germline gives CDR1 MDHEN, CDR2 SYDVKM. The CDR3 totals 14 residues. Trimming removed 4 bases at V and 4 bases at J, with 10 bases between. Here the CDR3 DNA reads TGTGCCAGCAGTTCTCCCGTATTTAATGAAAAACTGTTTTTT. Translation gives CASSSPVFNEKLFF.

Note on this clone: This CDR3 is also generated by other DNA sequences in the sample. J is TRBJ2-7 and V is TRBV9; D possibly corresponds to TRBD1 (5 bases). V lost 0 bases to trimming and J lost 3 bases, with 16 bases between them. Germline V CDR1 and CDR2: SGDLS, YYNGEE. There are 16 residues in the CDR3. The CDR3 region has the DNA TGTGCCAGCAGCGTAGGTTTAGGGCAGGGAAGCTACGAGCAGTACTTC. Translation: CASSVGLGQGSYEQYF. The full variable domain, with the rest looked up from reference TRBV9 and TRBJ2-7, is DSGVTQTPKHLITATGQRVTLRCSPRSGDLSVYWYQQSLDQGLQFLIQYYNGEERAKGNILERFSAQQFPDLHSELNLSSLELGDSALYFCASSVGLGQGSYEQYFGPGTRLTVT.

This sequence joins TRBV15 and TRBJ1-5; D ambiguous. The V end was cut by 5 bases, the J end by 1 base, with 12 bases between. The CDR3 is made up of 15 amino acids. Germline V lookup: CDR1 LNHNV, CDR2 YYDKDF (reference sequence). CDR3 region: CATSEQVGSNQPQHF. The CDR3 DNA reads as TGTGCCACCAGCGAGCAGGTTGGGAGCAATCAGCCCCAGCATTTT.

This rearrangement joins TRBV19 to TRBJ1-5; 7 nucleotides agree with TRBD1. The ends lost 2 bases at V and 2 bases at J; junction bases unmatched: 3. CDR3 length: 15 residues. Germline CDR1 is LNHDA and CDR2 is SQIVND (reference sequence). CDR3 protein: CASSILGQGNQPQHF. The CDR3 DNA follows: TGTGCCAGTAGTATACTTGGACAGGGCAATCAGCCCCAGCATTTT.